Sequencing of this TCR beta chain was carried out in a study of blood T cell repertoires in COVID-19. The V gene lost 0 bases and the J gene lost 1 base, with 6 bases spanning the gap. The CDR3 contains 14 residues. Germline V gene data show CDR1 as SGHTA and CDR2 as FQGTGA. Measured with immunoSEQ multiplex PCR; TCRdb has only the in-frame clones, and not every one. The sample has 45,000 to 70,000 clones, about 91% seen once. The chain is built from TRBV7-3 and TRBJ1-1, with a possible D match to TRBD1 (5 bases). Sequencing was done on a sample of peripheral blood. The clonotype originates from a woman in her sixties with active COVID-19. The CDR3 bases are TGTGCCAGCAGCTTAACCGGACAGAACACTGAAGCTTTCTTT. Translated: CASSLTGQNTEAFF.